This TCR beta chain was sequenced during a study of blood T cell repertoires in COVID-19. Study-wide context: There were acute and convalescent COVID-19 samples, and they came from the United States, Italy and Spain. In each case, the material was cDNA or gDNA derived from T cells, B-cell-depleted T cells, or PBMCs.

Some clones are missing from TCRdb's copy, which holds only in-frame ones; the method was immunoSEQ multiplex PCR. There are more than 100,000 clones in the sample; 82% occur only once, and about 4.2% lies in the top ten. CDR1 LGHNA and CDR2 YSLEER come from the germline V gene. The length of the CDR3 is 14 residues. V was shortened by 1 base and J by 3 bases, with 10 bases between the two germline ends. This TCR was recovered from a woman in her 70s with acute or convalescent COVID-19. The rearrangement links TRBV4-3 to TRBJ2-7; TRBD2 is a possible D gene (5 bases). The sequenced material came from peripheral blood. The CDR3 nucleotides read TGCGCCAGCAGCCAAGTGGTTGAGGGCTACGAGCAGTACTTC. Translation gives CASSQVVEGYEQYF.